These 29 T cell receptor beta chains came from one sample sequenced in a study of brain T cells in children with intractable seizures. Some clones are missing from TCRdb's copy, which holds only in-frame ones; the method was immunoSEQ multiplex PCR. The sample carries about 340,000 clones, 85% to 95% recorded once. Stated time point: blood from clinic visit 5 months post-surgery; TSC patient then seizure free. Source: peripheral blood, taken approximately 5 months after surgery. These receptors were taken from a boy younger than two with tuberous sclerosis and intractable seizures.

The V and J genes are TRBV19 and TRBJ2-7; either TRBD1 or TRBD2 may supply D (5 bases each). There are 14 residues in the CDR3. V lost 5 bases, J lost 0 bases, and 11 bases lay in between. Germline V gene sequence: CDR1 LNHDA, CDR2 SQIVND (reference sequence). The CDR3 DNA sequence: TGTGCCAGTAGTTTGGGGGACCGCTCCTACGAGCAGTACTTC. Amino acids: CASSLGDRSYEQYF.

The chain combines TRBV3-1 (or the pseudogene TRBV3-2) with TRBJ2-3; 13 bases line up with TRBD2. Germline CDR1 is LGHDT and CDR2 is YNNKEL (reference sequence). The CDR3 totals 15 residues. The V segment lost 4 bases and the J segment 11 bases; nucleotides outside the gene matches: 9. CDR3 nucleotides: TGTGCCAGCAGCCTCGGGACTAGCGGGGCCATGGGGCAGTATTTT. Translating gives CASSLGTSGAMGQYF.

This sequence joins TRBV20-1 and TRBJ2-1; a possible D gene is TRBD1 (5 bases). V lost 3 bases and J lost 0, with 12 bases in between. The germline V gene has CDR1 DFQATT and CDR2 SNEGSKA (reference sequence). The CDR3 runs to 15 residues. The CDR3 reads CSASRGSHSYNEQFF. Written as DNA, the CDR3 is TGCAGTGCTAGTAGGGGCTCCCACTCCTACAATGAGCAGTTCTTC.

J is TRBJ1-2 and V is TRBV12-3 or TRBV12-4, with 7 bases identical to TRBD1. V shed 6 bases, J shed 6 bases, and the junction held 7 bases outside the gene matches. The CDR3 totals 13 residues. The CDR3 DNA follows: TGTGCCAGCAGCCCGAACAGGGGCCATGGCTACACCTTC. This translates into CASSPNRGHGYTF.

This clone was found once. This sequence joins TRBV21-1 and TRBJ2-2. TRBV21-1 is a pseudogene segment. The CDR3 is 11 amino acids. The CDR3 here is CASSIPGELFF. In nucleotides, the CDR3 is TGTGCCAGCAGCATACCCGGGGAGCTGTTTTTT.

This chain uses TRBV10-3 with TRBJ1-4; D possibly corresponds to TRBD1 (5 bases). Looked up from germline, CDR1 is ENHRY and CDR2 is SYGVKD. Trimming left V 4 bases short and J 7 bases short, with 16 bases between. CDR3 length equals 15 residues. The CDR3 DNA follows: TGTGCCATCAGTGGGGGCCTGGCTGCAGGTGAAAAACTGTTTTTT. It codes for CAISGGLAAGEKLFF.

Of note for this clone: The same CDR3 can be traced to other DNA sequences in this sample. This sequence joins TRBV15 and TRBJ1-1, with no clear D. The CDR3 is 12 amino acids. Germline-derived CDR1 and CDR2 are LNHNV and YYDKDF (reference sequence). V gave up 0 bases and J gave up 11 bases, with 10 bases separating them. CDR3 amino acids: CATSRDGGRAFF. CDR3 in DNA: TGTGCCACCAGCAGAGACGGTGGTCGGGCTTTCTTT.

The rearrangement joins TRBV7-9 to TRBJ1-4; possibly TRBD1 for D (6 bases). Germline V CDR1 and CDR2: SEHNR, FQNEAQ (reference sequence). V shed 1 base and J shed 4 bases, with 13 bases lying between them. This CDR3 has 16 residues. The CDR3: CASSLDQGSGNEKLFF. CDR3 DNA: TGTGCCAGCAGCTTAGATCAGGGGAGTGGTAATGAAAAACTGTTTTTT.

The CDR3 nucleotides are TGTGCCAGCAGCCAAGATTGGGCTAGCGGGGCTCCTAGCACAGATACGCAGTATTTT. Amino acid sequence: CASSQDWASGAPSTDTQYF. The V and J genes are TRBV4-2 and TRBJ2-3; 9 bases match TRBD2. The CDR3 has 19 amino acids. The V segment lost 0 bases and the J segment 0 bases; nucleotides outside the gene matches: 10. CDR1 is LGHNA and CDR2 is YNFKEQ in the germline V gene.

The chain combines TRBV3-1 (or the pseudogene TRBV3-2) with TRBJ2-1, with D possibly TRBD2 on 6 matching bases. This CDR3 is built from 16 residues. Germline-derived CDR1 and CDR2 are LGHDT and YNNKEL (reference sequence). Trimming shortened V by 0 bases and J by 3 bases, and 12 bases separated the two germline ends. The CDR3 sequence is CASSQEPGLGYNEQFF. In DNA, the CDR3 is TGTGCCAGCAGCCAAGAGCCGGGACTCGGCTACAATGAGCAGTTCTTC.

CDR3 bases: TGTGCCAGCAGCCCCGGGGGGTTACGGGAGGGCTCCTACAATGAGCAGTTCTTC. Encoded protein: CASSPGGLREGSYNEQFF. V is TRBV13 and J is TRBJ2-1; TRBD2 matches 8 bases. The germline CDR1 and CDR2 sequences are PRHDT and FYEKMQ (reference sequence). This CDR3 comprises 18 residues. The V and J ends lost 5 bases and 0 bases, in that order; junction bases with no gene match: 12.

The sample holds one count of this clone. The chain uses TRBV24-1 and TRBJ2-3; 7 bases agree with TRBD1. CDR1 and CDR2 from the germline V gene are KGHDR and SFDVKD. Trimming took 0 bases from V and 4 from J; bases not matched to a gene: 9. The CDR3 spans 17 residues. This chain's CDR3 is CATSDLVDRISPDTQYF. CDR3 in DNA: TGTGCCACCAGTGATTTGGTGGACAGGATAAGCCCAGATACGCAGTATTTT.

V usage is TRBV6-5 and J usage is TRBJ1-1; 8 bases are a match to TRBD1. CDR1 is MNHEY, CDR2 SVGAGI, per germline. This CDR3 is 15 amino acids long. Trimming at V came to 5 bases and at J to 1 base, leaving 6 bases not matched to a gene. The CDR3 bases are TGTGCCAGCAGTCCCCTCGGACAGGGGAACACTGAAGCTTTCTTT. Its protein is CASSPLGQGNTEAFF.

This clone was found a few times. This chain links TRBV10-3 with TRBJ2-6; D not certain. Germline assignment: CDR1 ENHRY and CDR2 SYGVKD. Trimming took off 10 bases at V and 4 bases at J, with 11 bases between the two ends. This CDR3 has 13 residues. The chain's CDR3 is CATWANGANVLTF. CDR3 nucleotide sequence: TGTGCCACCTGGGCAAACGGGGCCAACGTCCTGACTTTC.

V is TRBV6-1 and J is TRBJ2-7, with unresolved D. V was clipped by 1 base and J by 2 bases, with 6 bases between them. From germline, CDR1 is MNHNS and CDR2 SASEGT. The CDR3 is 13 amino acids. In DNA, the CDR3 is TGTGCCAGCAGTGAAGGACGGACCTACGAGCAGTACTTC. It codes for CASSEGRTYEQYF.

This clone was counted many times. The V call is TRBV2, the J call TRBJ1-1; the D is unclear. The CDR3 totals 13 residues. Trimming shortened V by 5 bases and J by 0 bases, and 7 bases separated the two germline ends. The V gene's germline CDR1 is SNHLY and CDR2 FYNNEI. The CDR3 coding sequence is TGTGCCAGCAGTAATGAGTTGAACACTGAAGCTTTCTTT. Encoded protein: CASSNELNTEAFF.

V usage is TRBV24-1 and J usage is TRBJ2-7; D is undetermined. Germline CDR1 and CDR2: KGHDR and SFDVKD. The CDR3 contains 13 residues. Trimming took 6 bases from V and 2 from J, leaving 10 bases between them. The CDR3 is CATSSAGTYEQYF. The CDR3 coding sequence is TGTGCCACCAGTTCGGCAGGAACCTACGAGCAGTACTTC.

V usage is TRBV2 and J usage is TRBJ1-2; D gene ambiguous. This CDR3 is built from 15 residues. V lost 1 base and J 8 bases, leaving 17 bases between the germline ends. Germline assignment: CDR1 SNHLY and CDR2 FYNNEI. This CDR3 reads CASSEGPGPVEGYTF. In DNA, the CDR3 is TGTGCCAGCAGTGAAGGGCCAGGACCTGTGGAGGGCTACACCTTC.

The V gene is TRBV5-1, the J gene TRBJ1-4, with TRBD1 identical over 10 bases. The germline gives CDR1 SGHRS, CDR2 YFSETQ. Trimming took 4 bases from V and 7 from J; bases not matched to a gene: 4. The CDR3 is made up of 14 amino acids. The CDR3 sequence: CASSAGQGGEKLFF. For the CDR3, the DNA is TGCGCCAGCAGCGCCGGACAGGGGGGTGAAAAACTGTTTTTT.

This clone has more than one count but fewer than ten. The chain uses TRBV5-1 and TRBJ1-6; D might be TRBD1 (6 bases). The germline gives CDR1 SGHRS, CDR2 YFSETQ. Trimming removed 1 base at V and 8 bases at J, with 10 bases between. CDR3 length: 14 residues. The CDR3 DNA reads as TGCGCCAGCAGCTTGACAGGGCGGGATTCACCCCTCCACTTT. Its translation is CASSLTGRDSPLHF.

This chain connects TRBV19 to TRBJ2-5; tentatively, D is TRBD2 (5 bases). V shed 5 bases and J shed 5 bases, with 15 bases lying between them. The CDR3 extends over 14 amino acids. CDR1 is LNHDA and CDR2 is SQIVND in the germline V gene (reference sequence). The CDR3 coding sequence is TGTGCCAGTAGTCCAGCCCAATCGGGGGAGACCCAGTACTTC. Amino acid sequence: CASSPAQSGETQYF.

The gene calls are TRBV9 and TRBJ2-1; 8 bases match TRBD2. Losses at the gene ends were 4 bases for V and 8 bases for J; bases not matched to a gene: 17. Germline V CDR1 and CDR2: SGDLS, YYNGEE. This CDR3 spans 17 amino acids. CDR3 protein: CASSPRGSGRGRYEQFF. CDR3 DNA sequence: TGTGCCAGCAGCCCGAGAGGAAGCGGGAGAGGGAGATATGAGCAGTTCTTC.

This clone appeared once. The rearrangement links TRBV29-1 to TRBJ1-2; maybe TRBD1 (5 bases). Trimming took off 5 bases at V and 7 bases at J, with 14 bases between the two ends. CDR3 length: 12 residues. CDR1 and CDR2 (germline): SQVTM, ANQGSEA. For the CDR3, the DNA is TGCAGCGTTCCGGGACCAGGGCGTGGCTACACCTTC. Protein: CSVPGPGRGYTF.

V gene TRBV7-9 combines with J gene TRBJ2-1; TRBD2 agrees at 7 bases. The germline V gene encodes CDR1 SEHNR and CDR2 FQNEAQ (reference sequence). The CDR3 loop spans 17 amino acids. Losses at the gene ends were 4 bases for V and 3 bases for J; bases not matched to a gene: 12. The CDR3 coding sequence is TGTGCCAGCAGCTCCGTGGGGGGAGGGGTCTTCTACAATGAGCAGTTCTTC. It specifies CASSSVGGGVFYNEQFF.

This chain connects TRBV28 to TRBJ2-7, with D perhaps matching TRBD1 (5 bases). The V end was cut by 6 bases, the J end by 3 bases, with 12 bases between. The CDR3 runs to 13 residues. The V gene's germline CDR1 is MDHEN and CDR2 SYDVKM. The CDR3 DNA follows: TGTGCCAGCAGAAACTGGCAGGGCTACGAGCAGTACTTC. Its translation: CASRNWQGYEQYF.

This rearrangement joins TRBV3-1 (or the pseudogene TRBV3-2) to TRBJ1-3; no reliable D call. V gave up 4 bases and J gave up 1 base, with 5 bases separating them. The CDR3 has 13 residues. The V gene's germline CDR1 is LGHDT and CDR2 YNNKEL (reference sequence). The CDR3 region has the DNA TGTGCCAGCAGCCCGGTTTCTGGAAACACCATATATTTT. This sequence encodes CASSPVSGNTIYF.

This clone has just a few counts. The V gene is TRBV6-5, the J gene TRBJ1-5; a weak D match, TRBD1 (6 bases). Germline V gene lookup returns CDR1 MNHEY and CDR2 SVGAGI. The CDR3 sequence is 14 residues long. V was shortened by 6 bases and J by 1 base, with 10 bases between the two germline ends. CDR3 DNA sequence: TGTGCCAGCAGCTTGGACAGAAGCAATCAGCCCCAGCATTTT. Translation gives CASSLDRSNQPQHF.

This clone was observed once. The V gene is TRBV6-4, the J gene TRBJ2-7; TRBD1 might be the D (6 bases). The germline CDR1 and CDR2 sequences are MRHNA and SNTAGT. There are 13 residues in the CDR3. V was cut by 3 bases and J by 2 bases, with 8 bases left in between. The CDR3 sequence: CASSEWGPYEQYF. Here the CDR3 DNA reads TGTGCCAGCAGTGAATGGGGGCCCTACGAGCAGTACTTC.

V usage is TRBV24-1 and J usage is TRBJ1-5, with D uncertain. The CDR3 totals 13 residues. Trimming stripped 6 bases from V and 6 bases from J, with 11 bases between. Germline V gene sequence: CDR1 KGHDR, CDR2 SFDVKD. CDR3 protein: CATSKRSSQPQHF. CDR3 nucleotides: TGTGCCACCAGTAAAAGGTCTAGTCAGCCCCAGCATTTT.